This T cell receptor beta chain was recorded in a study of Ad26.COV2.S vaccination and SARS-CoV-2 variants (dated by TCRdb to the early 2020s). About the study as a whole: Donors in the vaccine arm were drawn from COV1001, a phase I-IIa trial of Ad26.COV2.S in healthy adults that was multicentre, randomized, double-blind and placebo-controlled. Ad26.COV2.S was given intramuscularly at 5x10^10 or 1x10^11 viral particles, as a single shot or as two shots 56 days apart. TCRbeta repertoire sequencing served as the tool for gauging how specific and how broad the SARS-CoV-2-reactive T cell receptors were following Ad26.COV2.S vaccination. The TCR-sequenced set comprised about 32 samples: approximately 19 Ad26.COV2.S vaccine recipients, 5 placebo recipients and 8 SARS-CoV-2 convalescent individuals. Participants in the trial were split at random into five groups of five each, receiving low-dose or high-dose Ad26.COV2.S once or twice, or else placebo on both occasions. Investigators remained blinded to trial group allocation during experiments and outcome assessment.

There are 15 amino acids in the CDR3, from cysteine to phenylalanine inclusive. Only CDR3 DNA is held: 45 bases, read in frame from base 1. Trimmed from V: 2 bases; trimmed from J: 1 base; junction bases lacking a gene match: 2. The germline V gene specifies SGHDT as CDR1 and YYEEEE as CDR2. Interpreted using the paper, the treatment or condition label stands for: some 20 received Ad26.COV2.S at low or high dose, single or two shots; about 5 received placebo; per-sample allocation not given. For vaccine and placebo recipients, the sequenced repertoires came from samples collected on day 63 after the first injection. Cohort 1b enrolled roughly 25 adults aged 18-55 years at a single site in Boston, USA, between 29 July and 7 August 2020. Ad26.COV2.S consisted of a replication-incompetent adenovirus type 26 vector by which a prefusion-stabilized SARS-CoV-2 spike protein from the original Wuhan strain was expressed.

The paper's findings and limits, for the study overall: Spike-specific TCR breadth was higher in Ad26.COV2.S recipients than in placebo recipients (P = 0.0014). According to the authors, total T cell responses may have been underestimated by the TCR breadth and depth analyses. Comparing responses between vaccine doses or regimens was not something the study was powered to do. Comparable non-spike TCR breadth was observed between vaccine and placebo recipients, consistent with only spike being contained in the vaccine. Substantial breadth of spike-specific CD8+ and CD4+ T cell responses was reported after vaccination.

TCRbeta CDR3 regions were sequenced with the immunoSEQ Assay. After extraction, genomic DNA underwent amplification by bias-controlled multiplex PCR, followed by high-throughput sequencing. In the paper's pipeline: To quantify the absolute abundance of each unique TCRbeta CDR3 region, sequences were collapsed and filtered. Usable DNA was measured by amplifying reference genes present in all nucleated cells, and TCRbeta template counts were normalized to that usable DNA to estimate T cell fraction. Repertoire TCRs were annotated as SARS-CoV-2-specific by exact matching of V gene, CDR3 amino acid sequence and J gene to a known reactive TCR set. The reference SARS-CoV-2 TCR set was derived from MIRA and filtered for enrichment in COVID-19-positive ImmuneCODE repertoires, a step that removed public or cross-reactive TCRs. Using the MIRA antigens, annotated TCRs were further analysed by specific ORF or by position within an ORF. Breadth was defined as the number of annotated unique rearrangements divided by the total number of unique productive rearrangements, and depth was defined as the summed frequency of the annotated unique rearrangements. Two-sided Wilcoxon rank-sum tests were used to compare TCR breadth between groups. Held by TCRdb, this immuneACCESS table contains in-frame sequences only and omits some clones. Under half of the omission traces to an unresolved V gene where checked; the cause of the rest is unknown. D and trimming come from the DNA, and the V and J calls and clone size come from that table. Present in this sample are 300,000 to 400,000 clones, over 75% of which were seen just once. The ten largest clones take up about 3% of the sample.

Turning to this clone: The clone's antigen remains unknown. No base quality values were provided; no much bigger clone lies one nucleotide off.

Recombination joined TRBV5-6 with TRBJ2-7; 11 nucleotides in the junction match TRBD1. The clonotype originates from a person between 18 and 65 years old who received the Ad26.COV2.S COVID-19 vaccine or a placebo. The sequenced sample was peripheral blood, obtained in a trial of Ad26.COV2.S vaccine versus placebo. The DNA sequence follows: TGTGCCAGCAGCTTCGGACAGGGGGCTTCCTACGAGCAGTACTTC. It specifies CASSFGQGASYEQYF.